This record concerns one T cell receptor (beta chain) sequence. Germline CDR1 and CDR2: SGHAT and FQNNGV. The CDR3 contains 15 residues. The data were taken from a study of T cells expressing NK-cell markers. No DNA is given; TCRdb re-called the 5' RACE reads and lists each CDR3 protein once. The sample yields 500,000 to 600,000 distinct CDR3 sequences, of which the top ten take up 3% to 4.5%. The sequence was collected from a man between 18 and 29 years old in good health. Sequenced sample: blood T cells: a sorted CD56 or NKG2C T cell subset, CD4+ or CD8+ T cells, or bulk PBMC T cells (not recorded which). V is TRBV11-2 and J is TRBJ2-1; TCRdb picks TRBD1, but there is no DNA to check that call. CDR3 residues: CASSLEFMAGQLQFF.